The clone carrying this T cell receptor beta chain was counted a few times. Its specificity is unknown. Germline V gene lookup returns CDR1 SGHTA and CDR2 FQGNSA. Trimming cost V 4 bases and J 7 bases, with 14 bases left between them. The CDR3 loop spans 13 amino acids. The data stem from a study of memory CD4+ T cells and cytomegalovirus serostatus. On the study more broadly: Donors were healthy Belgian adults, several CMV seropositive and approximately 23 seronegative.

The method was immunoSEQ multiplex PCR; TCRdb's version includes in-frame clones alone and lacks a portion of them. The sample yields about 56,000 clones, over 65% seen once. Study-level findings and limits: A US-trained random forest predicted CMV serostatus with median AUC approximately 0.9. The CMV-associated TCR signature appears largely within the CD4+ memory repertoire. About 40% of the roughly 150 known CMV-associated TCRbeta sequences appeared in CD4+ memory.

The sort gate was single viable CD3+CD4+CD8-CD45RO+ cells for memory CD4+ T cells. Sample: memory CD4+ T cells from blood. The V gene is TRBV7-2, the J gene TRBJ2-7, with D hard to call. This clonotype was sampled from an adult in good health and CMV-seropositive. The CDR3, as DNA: TGTGCCAGCAGCTCCAGCTCCATCGGGGAGCAGTACTTC. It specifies CASSSSSIGEQYF.